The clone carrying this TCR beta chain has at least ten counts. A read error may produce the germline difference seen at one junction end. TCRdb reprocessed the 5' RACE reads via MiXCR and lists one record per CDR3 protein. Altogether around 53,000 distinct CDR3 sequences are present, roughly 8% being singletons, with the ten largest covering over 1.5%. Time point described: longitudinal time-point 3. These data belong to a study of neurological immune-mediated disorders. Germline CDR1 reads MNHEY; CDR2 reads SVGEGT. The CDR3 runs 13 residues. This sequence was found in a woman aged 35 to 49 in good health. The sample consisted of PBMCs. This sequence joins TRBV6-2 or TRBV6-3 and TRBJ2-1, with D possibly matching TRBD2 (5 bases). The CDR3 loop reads CASSYPQGLSPAF. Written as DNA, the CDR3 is TGTGCCAGCAGTTACCCACAAGGACTCTCCCCCGCCTTC.